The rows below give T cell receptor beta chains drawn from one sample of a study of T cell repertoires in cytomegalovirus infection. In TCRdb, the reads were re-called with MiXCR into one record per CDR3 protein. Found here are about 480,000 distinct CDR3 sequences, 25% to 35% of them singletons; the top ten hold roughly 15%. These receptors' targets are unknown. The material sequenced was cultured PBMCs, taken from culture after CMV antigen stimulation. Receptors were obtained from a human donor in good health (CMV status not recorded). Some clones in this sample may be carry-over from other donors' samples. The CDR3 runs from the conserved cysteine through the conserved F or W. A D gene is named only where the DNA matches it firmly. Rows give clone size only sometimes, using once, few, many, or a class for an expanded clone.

CDR3 protein: CASSLAGMRSQETQYF
CDR3 DNA: TGTGCCAGCAGCTTAGCGGGGATGCGATCCCAAGAGACCCAGTACTTC
D gene: -
V gene: TRBV7-2
clone size: -
J gene: TRBJ2-5

CDR3 protein: CASSLSVTKPNEQFF
CDR3 DNA: TGTGCCAGCAGCCTCTCGGTCACGAAACCCAATGAGCAGTTCTTC
D gene: -
V gene: TRBV7-9
clone size: -
J gene: TRBJ2-1

CDR3 protein: CASRTGAGAEAFF
CDR3 DNA: TGTGCCAGTAGGACCGGCGCAGGGGCTGAAGCTTTCTTT
D gene: -
V gene: TRBV19
clone size: once
J gene: TRBJ1-1

CDR3 protein: CASSLARTTGELFF
CDR3 DNA: TGTGCCAGCAGCTTAGCGAGAACAACCGGGGAGCTGTTTTTT
D gene: -
V gene: TRBV7-2
clone size: few
J gene: TRBJ2-2

CDR3 protein: CASSQGLAGGVTNTQYF
CDR3 DNA: TGTGCCAGCAGCCAAGGACTAGCGGGAGGGGTCACAAATACGCAGTATTTT
D gene: TRBD2
V gene: TRBV4-2
clone size: -
J gene: TRBJ2-3

CDR3 protein: CASSPGKLGSYNSPLHF
CDR3 DNA: TGCGCCAGCAGCCCCGGAAAGTTAGGGTCCTATAATTCACCCCTCCACTTT
D gene: -
V gene: TRBV4-1
clone size: -
J gene: TRBJ1-6

CDR3 protein: CASSLGLAGGRTDTQYF
CDR3 DNA: TGTGCCAGCAGCTTAGGGCTAGCGGGAGGTCGGACAGATACGCAGTATTTT
D gene: TRBD2
V gene: TRBV7-2
clone size: many
J gene: TRBJ2-3

CDR3 protein: CAISERDSTDTQYF
CDR3 DNA: TGTGCCATCAGTGAAAGGGACAGCACAGATACGCAGTATTTT
D gene: -
V gene: TRBV10-3
clone size: -
J gene: TRBJ2-3

CDR3 protein: CSASALDAARSSYEQYF
CDR3 DNA: TGCAGTGCTAGCGCCCTTGATGCAGCCAGGAGCTCCTACGAGCAGTACTTC
D gene: -
V gene: TRBV20-1
clone size: -
J gene: TRBJ2-7

CDR3 protein: CASSPDTGELFF
CDR3 DNA: TGTGCCAGCAGCCCTGACACCGGGGAGCTGTTTTTT
D gene: -
V gene: TRBV7-3
clone size: many
J gene: TRBJ2-2

CDR3 protein: CASKAPANEKLFF
CDR3 DNA: TGTGCCAGCAAGGCACCGGCTAATGAAAAACTGTTTTTT
D gene: -
V gene: TRBV12-3/TRBV12-4
clone size: -
J gene: TRBJ1-4

CDR3 protein: CASSGGRRGLQETQYF
CDR3 DNA: TGTGCCAGCAGTGGGGGGAGGAGGGGGCTACAAGAGACCCAGTACTTC
D gene: -
V gene: TRBV12-3/TRBV12-4
clone size: few
J gene: TRBJ2-5

CDR3 protein: CASSYDGSSYNSPLHF
CDR3 DNA: TGTGCCAGCAGTTACGATGGAAGCTCCTATAATTCACCCCTCCACTTT
D gene: -
V gene: TRBV6-2/TRBV6-3
clone size: -
J gene: TRBJ1-6

CDR3 protein: CASSFSGTSGERGQFF
CDR3 DNA: TGTGCCAGCAGCTTCTCCGGGACTAGCGGAGAAAGGGGGCAGTTCTTC
D gene: TRBD2
V gene: TRBV7-2
clone size: -
J gene: TRBJ2-1

CDR3 protein: CASSPIVGQATYNEQFF
CDR3 DNA: TGTGCCAGCAGTCCCATCGTCGGACAGGCCACGTACAATGAGCAGTTCTTC
D gene: TRBD1
V gene: TRBV5-6
clone size: -
J gene: TRBJ2-1

CDR3 protein: CASSLFRQNTGELFF
CDR3 DNA: TGTGCCAGCAGTTTATTCAGACAGAACACCGGGGAGCTGTTTTTT
D gene: -
V gene: TRBV12-3/TRBV12-4
clone size: few
J gene: TRBJ2-2

CDR3 protein: CASSTNRDSLSLYGYTF
CDR3 DNA: TGTGCCAGCAGTACTAATAGGGACAGTTTGAGCCTCTATGGCTACACCTTC
D gene: TRBD1
V gene: TRBV27
clone size: few
J gene: TRBJ1-2

CDR3 protein: CASSLSFGTGSSYGYTF
CDR3 DNA: TGTGCCAGCAGCTTAAGTTTTGGTACAGGGAGCAGTTATGGCTACACCTTC
D gene: -
V gene: TRBV7-2
clone size: -
J gene: TRBJ1-2

CDR3 protein: CSASQGLGYTF
CDR3 DNA: TGCAGCGCAAGTCAGGGGTTGGGCTACACCTTC
D gene: -
V gene: TRBV29-1
clone size: -
J gene: TRBJ1-2

CDR3 protein: CASSLELSGAGYTF
CDR3 DNA: TGTGCCAGCAGCTTAGAACTAAGCGGAGCGGGCTACACCTTC
D gene: -
V gene: TRBV7-9
clone size: -
J gene: TRBJ1-2

CDR3 protein: CATSDDLQSTDTQYF
CDR3 DNA: TGTGCCACCAGTGACGACCTTCAGAGCACAGATACGCAGTATTTT
D gene: -
V gene: TRBV24-1
clone size: -
J gene: TRBJ2-3

CDR3 protein: CASSLARDSPNEKLFF
CDR3 DNA: TGTGCCAGCAGCTTAGCGCGAGACAGCCCTAATGAAAAACTGTTTTTT
D gene: -
V gene: TRBV7-2
clone size: -
J gene: TRBJ1-4

CDR3 protein: CASSAGLAGGPMSSYNEQFF
CDR3 DNA: TGTGCTAGCAGCGCCGGACTAGCGGGAGGGCCGATGAGCTCCTACAATGAGCAGTTCTTC
D gene: TRBD2
V gene: TRBV7-7
clone size: -
J gene: TRBJ2-1

CDR3 protein: CASSLEGTSNQPQHF
CDR3 DNA: TGTGCCAGCAGCTTAGAAGGGACGAGCAATCAGCCCCAGCATTTT
D gene: -
V gene: TRBV7-2
clone size: -
J gene: TRBJ1-5

CDR3 protein: CASSSRTGAIDTEAFF
CDR3 DNA: TGTGCCAGCAGCTCCAGGACAGGCGCGATCGACACTGAAGCTTTCTTT
D gene: TRBD1
V gene: TRBV5-6
clone size: -
J gene: TRBJ1-1

CDR3 protein: CASSVAGDPYEQYF
CDR3 DNA: TGTGCCAGCAGCGTAGCGGGAGACCCCTACGAGCAGTACTTC
D gene: -
V gene: TRBV9
clone size: -
J gene: TRBJ2-7

CDR3 protein: CASSYSSGNTIYF
CDR3 DNA: TGTGCCAGCAGCTACAGCTCTGGAAACACCATATATTTT
D gene: -
V gene: TRBV7-8
clone size: many
J gene: TRBJ1-3

CDR3 protein: CASILGDTQYF
CDR3 DNA: TGTGCCAGCATCCTGGGCGATACGCAGTATTTT
D gene: -
V gene: TRBV6-1
clone size: few
J gene: TRBJ2-3